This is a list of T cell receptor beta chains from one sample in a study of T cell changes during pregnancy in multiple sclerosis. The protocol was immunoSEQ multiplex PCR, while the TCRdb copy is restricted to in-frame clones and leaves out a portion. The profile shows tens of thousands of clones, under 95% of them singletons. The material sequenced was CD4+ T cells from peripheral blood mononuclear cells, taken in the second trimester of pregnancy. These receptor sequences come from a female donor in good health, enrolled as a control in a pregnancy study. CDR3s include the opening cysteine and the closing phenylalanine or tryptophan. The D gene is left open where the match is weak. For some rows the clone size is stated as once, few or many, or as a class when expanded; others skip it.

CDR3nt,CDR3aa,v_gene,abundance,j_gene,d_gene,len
TGTGCCAGCAGTTACCGTTCCGGGACAGAATACTTC,CASSYRSGTEYF,TRBV6-5,-,TRBJ2-7,TRBD1,12
TGTGCCAGCAGCTTATTCGGAGGTGACACCGGGGAGCTGTTTTTT,CASSLFGGDTGELFF,TRBV7-3,-,TRBJ2-2,-,15
TGTGCCAGCAGTTTACCCCCGCCCCCCACGAGCTCCTACGAGCAGTACTTC,CASSLPPPPTSSYEQYF,TRBV28,-,TRBJ2-7,-,17
TGTGCCAGCTCACGTTTGGCAGCGGACTACTATGGCTACACCTTC,CASSRLAADYYGYTF,TRBV18,-,TRBJ1-2,-,15
TGCGCCAGCAGCTTGTCGGGAGTCACCTCTGGAAACACCATATATTTT,CASSLSGVTSGNTIYF,TRBV5-1,-,TRBJ1-3,-,16
TGTGCCACCCGTAGGGGCGGGGGGGCATCCGATACGCAGTATTTT,CATRRGGGASDTQYF,TRBV2,few,TRBJ2-3,TRBD2,15
TGTGCCAGCAGCTTAGGGTGGTCAGTCTACGAGCAGTACTTC,CASSLGWSVYEQYF,TRBV7-2,few,TRBJ2-7,-,14
TGTGCCAGCAGTTTTAAGTTACCACAGGGGGCCTACGAGCAGTACTTC,CASSFKLPQGAYEQYF,TRBV5-5,-,TRBJ2-7,TRBD1,16
TGTGCCAGCAGCCGACTTCCGACTTCGAACACTGAAGCTTTCTTT,CASSRLPTSNTEAFF,TRBV7-2,few,TRBJ1-1,-,15
TGTGCCACCAGCAAGCGTAGGCAGGGGACCTCCTACGAGCAGTACTTC,CATSKRRQGTSYEQYF,TRBV15,-,TRBJ2-7,-,16
TGTGCCAGCAGCAAACCCCAGGGTTCTAGATCACCCCTCCACTTT,CASSKPQGSRSPLHF,TRBV21-1,-,TRBJ1-6,-,15
TGTGCCAGCAGTTTTGAGGGGGTCTATGGCTACACCTTC,CASSFEGVYGYTF,TRBV28,-,TRBJ1-2,-,13
TGTGCCAGCCAAGGACAGGGGAACAATCAGCCCCAGCATTTT,CASQGQGNNQPQHF,TRBV6-6,-,TRBJ1-5,TRBD1,14
TGTGCCAGCAGTGAGACGACAGTGTTGGCAGGAAAACTGTTTTTT,CASSETTVLAGKLFF,TRBV6-1,-,TRBJ1-4,-,15
TGTGCCAGCGGGGGGTTTCCTAACTATGGCTACACCTTC,CASGGFPNYGYTF,TRBV6-1,-,TRBJ1-2,-,13
TGTGCCAGCAGTTACCCTCGGGACAGCCCCACTGAAGCTTTCTTT,CASSYPRDSPTEAFF,TRBV6-5,-,TRBJ1-1,TRBD1,15
TGTGCCAGCTCACCACTGGGACAGGAAAAGGTCACTGAAGCTTTCTTT,CASSPLGQEKVTEAFF,TRBV18,-,TRBJ1-1,TRBD1,16
TGTGCCAGCAGCTTGGGGGACAGGGGCTCCTACGAGCAGTACTTC,CASSLGDRGSYEQYF,TRBV7-8,-,TRBJ2-7,TRBD1,15
TGTGCCAGCAGCTCAACCTTGAGCGGGGGGGCCCGTACGCAGTATTTT,CASSSTLSGGARTQYF,TRBV7-2,-,TRBJ2-3,TRBD2,16
TGTGCCAGCAACCGCGGGGCCTGGAACACTGAAGCTTTCTTT,CASNRGAWNTEAFF,TRBV2,-,TRBJ1-1,-,14
TGTGCCAGCGCCCGGGTCTCTGGGGCCAACGTCCTGACTTTC,CASARVSGANVLTF,TRBV5-6,once,TRBJ2-6,-,14
TGTGCCAGCAGCCCCAGACGGGGGAGGGGAAACACTGAAGCTTTCTTT,CASSPRRGRGNTEAFF,TRBV7-9,-,TRBJ1-1,-,16
TGTGCCAGCAGCTTGAACACGCCATCAACAGACTATGGCTACACCTTC,CASSLNTPSTDYGYTF,TRBV5-4,-,TRBJ1-2,-,16
TGTGCCAGCAGGCCGGGTCAAAAGTACTATGGCTACACCTTC,CASRPGQKYYGYTF,TRBV6-1,-,TRBJ1-2,-,14
TGTGCCAGCTCACCACTATTGACCGGGGAGCTGTTTTTT,CASSPLLTGELFF,TRBV18,-,TRBJ2-2,-,13
TGTGCCAGCAGCTTAGAAAGGGGGTTGGCAGGGGAGCTGTTTTTT,CASSLERGLAGELFF,TRBV11-2,-,TRBJ2-2,-,15
TGTGCCAGCAGTACGCCGGGACAGGCGCGCTACGAGCAGTACTTC,CASSTPGQARYEQYF,TRBV6-5,-,TRBJ2-7,TRBD1,15
TGCAGCGGTACCATCCCGGGGGGGACCTACAATGAGCAGTTCTTC,CSGTIPGGTYNEQFF,TRBV29-1,-,TRBJ2-1,TRBD2,15
TGCGCCAGCAGAGTGGACAGGATCACTGAAGCTTTCTTT,CASRVDRITEAFF,TRBV5-1,-,TRBJ1-1,TRBD1,13
TGTGCCACCAGCAGAGATCGGACAGGGTATTCCTACGAGCAGTACTTC,CATSRDRTGYSYEQYF,TRBV15,-,TRBJ2-7,TRBD1,16
TGCAGCTCCTTAGCGGGTTACTCCTACAATGAGCAGTTCTTC,CSSLAGYSYNEQFF,TRBV29-1,-,TRBJ2-1,TRBD2,14
TGTGCCAGCAGCCGACAGGGGAGTGGGCAGCCCCAGCATTTT,CASSRQGSGQPQHF,TRBV5-5,once,TRBJ1-5,TRBD1,14